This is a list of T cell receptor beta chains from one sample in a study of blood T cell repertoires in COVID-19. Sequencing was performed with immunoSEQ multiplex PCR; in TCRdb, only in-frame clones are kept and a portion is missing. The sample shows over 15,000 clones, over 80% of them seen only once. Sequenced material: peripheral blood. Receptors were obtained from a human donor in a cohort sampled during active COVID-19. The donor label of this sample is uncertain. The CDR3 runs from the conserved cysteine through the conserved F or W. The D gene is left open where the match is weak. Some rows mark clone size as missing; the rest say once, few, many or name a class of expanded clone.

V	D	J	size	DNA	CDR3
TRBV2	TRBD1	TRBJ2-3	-	TGTGCCACAAGGGGTGGGACAGGGGACGTAGATACGCAGTATTTT	CATRGGTGDVDTQYF
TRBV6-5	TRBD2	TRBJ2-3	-	TGTGCCAGCAAGGCTAGCGGAACTAGCACAGATACGCAGTATTTT	CASKASGTSTDTQYF
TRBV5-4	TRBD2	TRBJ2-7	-	TGTGCCAGCAGCCCCATGGGACTAGCGGGAGGAAGCAACGCCTACGAGCAGTACTTC	CASSPMGLAGGSNAYEQYF
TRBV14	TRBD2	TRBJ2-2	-	TGTGCCAGCAGCCAACACATTCCGGGACTAGCGCCCGGGGAGCTGTTTTTT	CASSQHIPGLAPGELFF
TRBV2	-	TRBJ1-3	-	TGTGCCAGCTCTATCGATGGGGCCCTCTCTGGAAACACCATATATTTT	CASSIDGALSGNTIYF
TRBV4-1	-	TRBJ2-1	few	TGCGCCAGCAGCCATCCAGGGGGGTCCTACAATGAGCAGTTCTTC	CASSHPGGSYNEQFF
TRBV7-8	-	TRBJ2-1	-	TGTGCCAGCAGCTTCGGGATGGGGGCATACAATGAGCAGTTCTTC	CASSFGMGAYNEQFF
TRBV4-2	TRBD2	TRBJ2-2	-	TGTGCCAGCAGCCACTGGACTAGCGGGAGGTCCGGGGAGCTGTTTTTT	CASSHWTSGRSGELFF
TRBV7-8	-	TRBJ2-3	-	TGTGCCAGCAGCTTGTTTGCGGACACCACAGATACGCAGTATTTT	CASSLFADTTDTQYF
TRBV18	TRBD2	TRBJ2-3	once	TGTGCCAGCTCACCATCCCCCGGCGGGAGAACATCAGATACGCAGTATTTT	CASSPSPGGRTSDTQYF
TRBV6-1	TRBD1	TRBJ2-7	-	TGTGCCAGCAGAGAAACCCTTTTTCTGGGACAGGGCTACGAGCAGTACTTC	CASRETLFLGQGYEQYF
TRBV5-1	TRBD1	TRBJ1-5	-	TGCGCCAGCAGCTTGGCAGGGGGTGGGCAGCCCCAGCATTTT	CASSLAGGGQPQHF
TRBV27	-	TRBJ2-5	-	TGTGCCAGCAGTTACCCTGGACAGGAGGGGACCCAGTACTTC	CASSYPGQEGTQYF
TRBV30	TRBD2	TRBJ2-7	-	TGTGCCTGGAGTCCGGGACTAGCGGGAGGAGGCGAGCAGTACTTC	CAWSPGLAGGGEQYF
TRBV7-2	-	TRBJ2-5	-	TGTGCCAGCAGCTTATCGACTAACCAAGAGACCCAGTACTTC	CASSLSTNQETQYF
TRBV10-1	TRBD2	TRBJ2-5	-	TGCGCCAGCAGTGAGGGCGGGAGAGAGACCCAGTACTTC	CASSEGGRETQYF
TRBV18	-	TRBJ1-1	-	TGTGCCAGCTCACCATTATATAACCGGGACACTGAAGCTTTCTTT	CASSPLYNRDTEAFF
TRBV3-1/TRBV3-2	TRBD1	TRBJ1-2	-	TGTGCCAGCAGCCACTCCGGGACAGATAATGGCTACACCTTC	CASSHSGTDNGYTF
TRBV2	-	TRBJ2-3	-	TGTGCCAGCAGCCCTCCCGGGGATACGCAGTATTTT	CASSPPGDTQYF
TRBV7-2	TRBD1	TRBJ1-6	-	TGTGCCAGCAGCTTAGATGCCGGCAGGGGGTGGAATTCACCCCTCCACTTT	CASSLDAGRGWNSPLHF